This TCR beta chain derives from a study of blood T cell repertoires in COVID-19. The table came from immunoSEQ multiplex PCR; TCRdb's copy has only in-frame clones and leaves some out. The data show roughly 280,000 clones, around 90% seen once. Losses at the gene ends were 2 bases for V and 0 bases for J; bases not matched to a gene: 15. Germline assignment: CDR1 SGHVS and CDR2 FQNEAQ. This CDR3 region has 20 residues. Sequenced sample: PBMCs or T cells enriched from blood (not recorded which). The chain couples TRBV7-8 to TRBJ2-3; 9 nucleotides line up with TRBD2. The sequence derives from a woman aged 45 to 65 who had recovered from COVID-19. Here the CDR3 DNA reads TGTGCCAGCAGCTTACGTCCATTAAAAAGAACTAGCGGGAGCACAGATACGCAGTATTTT. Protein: CASSLRPLKRTSGSTDTQYF.